This section outlines one T cell receptor beta chain sequence together with its context. This sample is drawn from a study of hypomethylating agent response in myelodysplastic syndrome. Trimming cost V 3 bases and J 0 bases; bases outside gene matches: 3. The CDR3 has 16 residues. Germline lookup yields CDR1 SGHAT and CDR2 FQNNGV. The method was immunoSEQ multiplex PCR; TCRdb's version includes in-frame clones alone and lacks a portion of them. The table records under 5,500 clones, 88% of them present only once. This specimen consisted of bone marrow, obtained before or after starting hypomethylating agent treatment for myelodysplastic syndrome (not recorded which). The chain combines TRBV11-2 with TRBJ2-3, with TRBD2 matching 10 bases. The TCR was taken from a human donor with myelodysplastic syndrome. CDR3 DNA: TGTGCCAGCAGCTTCCTGACTAGCGGGAGCACAGATACGCAGTATTTT. Residues: CASSFLTSGSTDTQYF.